Below, 7 T cell receptor beta chains from the same sample are listed, as sequenced in a study of T-cell memory formation after mild COVID-19. A single record per CDR3 protein comes from TCRdb applying MiXCR to the 5' RACE reads. The sample contains 310,000 or so distinct CDR3 sequences, less than 20% of which appear only once. The sample comprised PBMCs or a T cell subset sorted from them (not recorded which). Every receptor here comes from a man in his late teens or twenties who had mild COVID-19 (a few samples of this study predate the infection). Cell type and time point are not known.

The chain employs TRBV28 and TRBJ2-7; 8 nucleotides line up with TRBD1. Unmatched junction bases numbered 6, after V lost 6 bases and J lost 2 bases. CDR3 length: 14 amino acids. Germline V gives CDR1 MDHEN, CDR2 SYDVKM. The CDR3 DNA sequence: TGTGCCAGCAGCCCGGGACAGGCTCCCTACGAGCAGTACGTC. Its translation: CASSPGQAPYEQYV.

This clonotype was recorded a few times. The V and J genes are TRBV25-1 and TRBJ2-3; D is undetermined. Trimming took 3 bases from V and 6 from J, leaving 4 bases between them. CDR3 length: 11 amino acids. In germline, CDR1 is MGHDK, CDR2 SYGVNS. The CDR3 sequence is CASSDSDTQYF. In DNA, the CDR3 is TGTGCCAGCAGTGATAGTGATACGCAGTATTTT.

Ten or more counts support this clonotype. The rearrangement uses TRBV7-6 and TRBJ2-5, with 10 bases that match TRBD1. CDR1 is SGHVS and CDR2 is FNYEAQ in the germline V gene. The CDR3 is 16 residues long. Germline trimming cut 5 bases from V and 6 bases from J; bases unmatched to any gene: 12. The CDR3 bases are TGTGCCAGCAGCCTGGGGACGACAGGGGGCGGGAAGACCCAGTACTTC. Amino acids: CASSLGTTGGGKTQYF.

The rearrangement uses TRBV15 and TRBJ1-2; D is undetermined. The CDR3 has 15 amino acids. The germline gives CDR1 LNHNV, CDR2 YYDKDF (reference sequence). Trimming removed 4 bases at V and 3 bases at J, with 15 bases between. CDR3 coding DNA: TGTGCCACCAGCATTAGGACCGTATATGACTATGGCTACACCTTC. Translation gives CATSIRTVYDYGYTF.

This clonotype was counted only a few times. This chain links TRBV9 with TRBJ2-1; TRBD2 matches at 12 bases. The junction had 4 bases not matched to a gene; V was cut back by 3 bases and J by 6 bases. Germline assignment: CDR1 SGDLS and CDR2 YYNGEE. There are 15 residues in the CDR3. CDR3 residues: CASSAPGLAGNEQFF. The CDR3 coding sequence is TGTGCCAGCAGCGCCCCGGGACTAGCGGGCAATGAGCAGTTCTTC.

The chain carries TRBV19 and TRBJ1-1; 7 bases map to TRBD1. The CDR3 covers 14 residues. The V segment lost 6 bases and the J segment 2 bases; nucleotides outside the gene matches: 6. The germline CDR1 and CDR2 sequences are LNHDA and SQIVND (reference sequence). As DNA, the CDR3 is TGTGCCAGTAGGAAAGACAGGGACAACACTGAAGCTTTCTTT. It codes for CASRKDRDNTEAFF.

This clonotype turned up a few times. The chain has TRBV5-1 and TRBJ1-1; D not resolved. The CDR3 has 15 amino acids. CDR1 is SGHRS, CDR2 YFSETQ, per germline. Between the trimmed V and J ends, which lost 0 bases and 0 bases, there was a span of 9 bases. CDR3 DNA: TGCGCCAGCAGCTTGGTGGGAGCCATGAACACTGAAGCTTTCTTT. Protein sequence: CASSLVGAMNTEAFF.